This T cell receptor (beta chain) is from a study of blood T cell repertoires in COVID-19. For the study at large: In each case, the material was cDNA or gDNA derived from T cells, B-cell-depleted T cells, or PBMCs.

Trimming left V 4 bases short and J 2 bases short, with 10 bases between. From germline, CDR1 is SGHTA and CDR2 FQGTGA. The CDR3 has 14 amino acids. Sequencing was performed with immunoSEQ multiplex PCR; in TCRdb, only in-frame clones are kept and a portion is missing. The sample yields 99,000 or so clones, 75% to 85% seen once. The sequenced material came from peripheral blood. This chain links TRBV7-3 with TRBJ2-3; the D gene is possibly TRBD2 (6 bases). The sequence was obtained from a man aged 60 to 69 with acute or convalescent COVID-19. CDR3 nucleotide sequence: TGTGCCAGCAGCTCCACTAGCTCCACAGATACGCAGTATTTT. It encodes CASSSTSSTDTQYF.